A selection of T cell receptor beta chains follows, all from one sample in a study of neurological immune-mediated disorders. MiXCR was run by TCRdb on the 5' RACE reads, yielding one entry per CDR3 protein. This table has approximately 50,000 distinct CDR3 sequences, 10% appearing once. What was sequenced was PBMCs. The receptors stem from a man aged 70 or older with HTLV-1-associated myelopathy (HAM/TSP). Both conserved end residues are part of each CDR3. Fields, in order: V gene, clone size, J gene, D gene, CDR3 protein, CDR3 DNA. A D gene is named only where the DNA matches it firmly. The size entry is marked missing in some rows and otherwise reads once, few, many or a size class.

TRBV24-1	many	TRBJ2-4	-	CATSSGRAGKNIQYF	-
TRBV28	many	TRBJ2-2	TRBD1	CASSSHSTGAGELFF	TGTGCCAGCAGTTCCCATTCCACAGGGGCCGGGGAGCTGTTTTTT
TRBV3-1	many	TRBJ2-1	-	CASSQARAGEQFF	TGTGCCAGCAGCCAAGCCCGTGCGGGGGAGCAGTTCTTC
TRBV20-1	many	TRBJ2-2	TRBD1	CSARGDRVITGELFF	TGCAGTGCTAGAGGGGACAGGGTAATCACCGGGGAGCTGTTTTTT
TRBV6-5	many	TRBJ2-7	TRBD1	CASSYRGPDEQYF	TGTGCCAGCAGTTACAGGGGGCCCGACGAGCAGTACTTC
TRBV3-1	many	TRBJ1-2	-	CASSPLGQRGPNGYTF	TGTGCCAGCAGCCCTCTAGGACAGCGAGGCCCCAATGGCTACACCTTC
TRBV4-3	many	TRBJ2-5	-	CASSQEGGLGETQYF	TGCGCCAGCAGCCAAGAAGGGGGGCTCGGGGAGACCCAGTACTTC
TRBV28	many	TRBJ2-7	TRBD2	CASSFSLAGGGYEQYF	TGTGCCAGCAGTTTTTCGCTAGCGGGAGGGGGCTACGAGCAGTACTTC
TRBV6-5	many	TRBJ2-7	-	CASKLAGESAYEQYF	TGTGCCAGCAAGTTAGCAGGGGAATCTGCCTACGAGCAGTACTTC
TRBV20-1	few	TRBJ1-5	-	CSGGGSNQPQHF	TGCAGTGGAGGGGGGAGCAATCAGCCCCAGCATTTT
TRBV7-2	many	TRBJ2-2	-	CASSLQGSRTGELFF	TGTGCCAGCAGCTTACAGGGCTCTCGCACCGGGGAGCTGTTTTTT
TRBV11-2	many	TRBJ2-1	-	CASSSVRVGEQFF	TGTGCCAGCAGCTCGGTCAGGGTGGGTGAGCAGTTCTTC
TRBV5-1	many	TRBJ1-2	TRBD1	CASSPGTGGVGGYTF	TGCGCCAGCAGTCCCGGGACAGGGGGCGTCGGGGGCTACACCTTC
TRBV20-1	many	TRBJ1-5	-	CSAVGARSRQPQHF	TGCAGTGCTGTGGGGGCCAGGTCCCGGCAGCCCCAGCATTTT
TRBV11-1	many	TRBJ2-2	-	CASSSLLSTGELFF	TGTGCCAGCAGCTCACTACTTAGCACCGGGGAGCTGTTTTTT
TRBV12-3/TRBV12-4	many	TRBJ1-5	-	CASSLSGNQPQHF	TGTGCCAGCAGTTTAAGCGGAAATCAGCCCCAGCATTTT
TRBV5-1	many	TRBJ1-2	TRBD1	CASSLEGTGSGYTF	TGCGCCAGCAGCTTGGAGGGGACAGGGTCTGGCTACACCTTC
TRBV5-1	many	TRBJ2-7	-	CASSAGTDRNEQYF	TGCGCCAGCTCGGCTGGGACGGATAGGAACGAGCAGTACTTC
TRBV5-6	many	TRBJ2-5	TRBD2	CASSFRREGRLETQYF	TGTGCCAGCAGCTTCCGGCGGGAGGGACGTTTGGAGACCCAGTACTTC
TRBV7-2	many	TRBJ1-4	TRBD1	CASSLTGSGEKLFF	TGTGCCAGCAGCTTGACAGGGTCGGGTGAAAAACTGTTTTTT
TRBV6-6	many	TRBJ1-3	-	CASRWDLGQMDTIYF	TGTGCCAGCAGGTGGGACCTCGGACAGATGGACACCATATATTTT
TRBV20-1	many	TRBJ2-3	-	CSAVDSLHTDTQYF	TGCAGTGCTGTGGACTCTCTTCACACAGATACGCAGTATTTT
TRBV7-6	many	TRBJ2-1	-	CASSPARVGEQFF	TGTGCCAGCAGCCCGGCCAGGGTTGGTGAGCAGTTCTTC
TRBV5-1	many	TRBJ2-7	TRBD2	CASNYQRGASYEQYF	TGCGCCAGCAACTATCAGCGGGGGGCGTCCTACGAGCAGTACTTC
TRBV20-1	many	TRBJ2-1	TRBD1	CSAPDRESKQFF	TGCAGTGCCCCAGACAGGGAGAGTAAGCAGTTCTTC
TRBV10-3	many	TRBJ2-7	TRBD2	CAISGDPPGLAGVPEDEQYF	TGTGCCATCAGTGGTGATCCCCCGGGACTAGCGGGAGTCCCGGAAGACGAGCAGTACTTC
TRBV6-2/TRBV6-3	many	TRBJ2-6	-	CASSYSTSGANVLTF	TGTGCCAGCAGTTACTCGACATCTGGGGCCAACGTCCTGACTTTC
TRBV5-6	many	TRBJ2-2	TRBD1	CASSRETGSGTGELFF	TGTGCCAGCAGCAGAGAGACAGGGTCTGGCACCGGGGAGCTGTTTTTT
TRBV7-3	-	TRBJ2-3	TRBD2	CASSSLSGDTDTQYF	TGTGCCAGCAGCTCCCTCAGCGGGGACACAGATACGCAGTATTTT
TRBV29-1	many	TRBJ2-5	TRBD2	CSVGASGKETQYF	TGCAGCGTTGGGGCTAGCGGGAAAGAGACCCAGTACTTC
TRBV20-1	many	TRBJ2-7	TRBD2	CSAGREAYEQYF	TGCAGTGCAGGGCGGGAGGCCTACGAGCAGTACTTC
TRBV20-1	many	TRBJ2-1	-	CSARDNDAQIYNEQFF	TGCAGTGCTAGAGATAATGACGCACAGATTTACAATGAGCAGTTCTTC
TRBV20-1	many	TRBJ2-1	-	CSVLSEDEQFF	TGCAGTGTTCTTAGCGAAGATGAGCAGTTCTTC
TRBV20-1	many	TRBJ2-7	-	CSAKDGFYEQYF	TGCAGTGCGAAGGACGGATTCTACGAGCAGTACTTC
TRBV14	many	TRBJ2-3	-	CASNREGSGDTQYF	TGTGCCAGCAATCGAGAGGGCTCCGGAGATACGCAGTATTTT
TRBV5-1	many	TRBJ2-1	TRBD2	CASSSMSGSGSGEQFF	TGCGCCAGCAGCTCCATGAGCGGGAGCGGGTCTGGTGAGCAGTTCTTC
TRBV12-3/TRBV12-4	many	TRBJ2-5	-	CASSTNRGGETQYF	TGTGCCAGCAGTACCAACAGGGGGGGAGAGACCCAGTACTTC
TRBV20-1	few	TRBJ1-1	-	CSATPGQNTEAFF	TGCAGTGCGACCCCGGGACAGAACACTGAAGCTTTCTTT
TRBV7-8	many	TRBJ2-7	-	CASSFNVREQYF	TGTGCCAGCAGCTTTAATGTTAGGGAGCAGTACTTC
TRBV6-2/TRBV6-3	many	TRBJ2-3	-	CASSYSRGRDTQYF	TGTGCCAGCAGTTACTCGCGAGGGAGAGATACGCAGTATTTT
TRBV28	many	TRBJ1-4	-	CASSARDGGEKLFF	TGTGCCAGCAGCGCCCGGGACGGTGGGGAAAAACTGTTTTTT
TRBV7-9	many	TRBJ2-6	-	CASSPSGANVLTF	TGTGCCAGCAGCCCATCTGGGGCCAACGTCCTGACTTTC
TRBV7-2	many	TRBJ2-7	-	CASSFPPAREQYF	TGTGCCAGCAGCTTCCCCCCGGCGAGGGAGCAGTACTTC
TRBV5-1	many	TRBJ2-2	TRBD2	CASSLTGLAGVDTGELFF	TGCGCCAGCAGCTTGACCGGACTAGCGGGAGTTGATACCGGGGAGCTGTTTTTT